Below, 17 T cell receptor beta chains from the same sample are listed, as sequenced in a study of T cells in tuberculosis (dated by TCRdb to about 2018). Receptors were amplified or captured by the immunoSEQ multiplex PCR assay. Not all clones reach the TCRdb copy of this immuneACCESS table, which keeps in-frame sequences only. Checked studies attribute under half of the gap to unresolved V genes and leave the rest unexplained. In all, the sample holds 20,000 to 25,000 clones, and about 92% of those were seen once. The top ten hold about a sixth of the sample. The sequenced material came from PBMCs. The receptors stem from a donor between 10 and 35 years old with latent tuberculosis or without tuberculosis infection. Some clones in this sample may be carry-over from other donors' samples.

CDR3 amino acids: CAWSVMAGGQETQYF. The CDR3 DNA sequence: TGTGCCTGGAGTGTAATGGCAGGTGGCCAAGAGACCCAGTACTTC. The chain carries TRBV30 and TRBJ2-5, with unresolved D. The CDR3 loop spans 15 amino acids. The germline V gene encodes CDR1 GTSNPN and CDR2 SVGIG (reference sequence). V was pared by 0 bases and J by 1 base, with 12 bases between.

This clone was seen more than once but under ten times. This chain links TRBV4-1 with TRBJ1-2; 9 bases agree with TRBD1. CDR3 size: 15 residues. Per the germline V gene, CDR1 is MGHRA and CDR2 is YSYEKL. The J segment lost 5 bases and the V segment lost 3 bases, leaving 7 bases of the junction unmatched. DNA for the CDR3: TGCGCCAGCAGCCAGGCGGACAGGGGAAATTATGGCTACACCTTC. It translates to CASSQADRGNYGYTF.

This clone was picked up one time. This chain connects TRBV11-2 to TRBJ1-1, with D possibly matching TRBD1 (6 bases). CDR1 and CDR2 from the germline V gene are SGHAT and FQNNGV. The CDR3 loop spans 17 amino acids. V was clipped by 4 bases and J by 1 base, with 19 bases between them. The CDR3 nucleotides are TGTGCCAGCAGCTCCTCGCTTCAGCCAGGGGCGAACACTGAAGCTTTCTTT. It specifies CASSSSLQPGANTEAFF.

The CDR3 sequence is CASSTKQGRETQYF. The CDR3 nucleotides read TGTGCCAGCAGCACTAAACAGGGTAGGGAGACCCAGTACTTC. The rearrangement uses TRBV9 and TRBJ2-5; the D gene is possibly TRBD1 (6 bases). The CDR3 runs 14 residues. V lost 4 bases and J 5 bases, leaving 15 bases between the germline ends. CDR1 is SGDLS, CDR2 YYNGEE, per germline.

The CDR3 region has the DNA TGTGCCAGCAGCCCTCGGGTGGGTTATGGGCAGCCCCAGCATTTT. As protein: CASSPRVGYGQPQHF. The V gene is TRBV11-2, the J gene TRBJ1-5; D gene uncertain. The CDR3 has 15 residues. The V end lost 5 bases, the J end lost 7 bases, and 18 bases lay between the germline ends. CDR1 is SGHAT and CDR2 is FQNNGV in the germline V gene.

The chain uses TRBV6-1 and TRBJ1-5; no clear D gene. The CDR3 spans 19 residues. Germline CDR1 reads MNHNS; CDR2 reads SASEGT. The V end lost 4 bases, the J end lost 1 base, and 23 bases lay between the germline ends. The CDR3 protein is CASSVTAGVGIRSNQPQHF. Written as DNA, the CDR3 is TGTGCCAGCAGTGTGACCGCGGGCGTGGGGATTCGGAGCAATCAGCCCCAGCATTTT.

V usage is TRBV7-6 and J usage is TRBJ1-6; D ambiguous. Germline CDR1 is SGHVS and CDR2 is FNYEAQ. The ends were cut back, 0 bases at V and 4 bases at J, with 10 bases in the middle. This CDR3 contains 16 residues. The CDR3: CASSLAAGQYNSPLHF. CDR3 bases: TGTGCCAGCAGCTTAGCGGCAGGTCAATATAATTCACCCCTCCACTTT.

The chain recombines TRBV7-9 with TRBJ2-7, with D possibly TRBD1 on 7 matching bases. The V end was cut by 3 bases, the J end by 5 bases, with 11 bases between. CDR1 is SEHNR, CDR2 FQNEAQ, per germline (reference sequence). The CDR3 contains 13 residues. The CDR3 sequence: CASSFQGGNEQYF. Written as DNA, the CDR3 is TGTGCCAGCAGCTTTCAGGGGGGAAACGAGCAGTACTTC.

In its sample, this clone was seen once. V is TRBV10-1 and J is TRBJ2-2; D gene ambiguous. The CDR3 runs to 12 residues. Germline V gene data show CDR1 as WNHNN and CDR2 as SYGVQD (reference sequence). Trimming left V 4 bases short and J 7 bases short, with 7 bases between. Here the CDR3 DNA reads TGCGCCAGCAGTGCTAACTTCGGGGAGCTGTTTTTT. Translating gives CASSANFGELFF.

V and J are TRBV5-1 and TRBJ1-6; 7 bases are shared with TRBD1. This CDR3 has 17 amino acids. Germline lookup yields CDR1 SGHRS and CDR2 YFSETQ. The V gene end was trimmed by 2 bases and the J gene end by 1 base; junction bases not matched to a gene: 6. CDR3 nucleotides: TGCGCCAGCAGCTTAAAAGGGGGCAGGTCCTATAATTCACCCCTCCACTTT. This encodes CASSLKGGRSYNSPLHF.

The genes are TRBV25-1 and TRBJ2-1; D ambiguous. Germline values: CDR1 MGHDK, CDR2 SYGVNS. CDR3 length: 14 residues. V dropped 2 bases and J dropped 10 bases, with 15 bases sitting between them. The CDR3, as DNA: TGTGCCAGCAGTGAAAATGGGCAGCTTCAAGAGCAGTTCTTC. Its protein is CASSENGQLQEQFF.

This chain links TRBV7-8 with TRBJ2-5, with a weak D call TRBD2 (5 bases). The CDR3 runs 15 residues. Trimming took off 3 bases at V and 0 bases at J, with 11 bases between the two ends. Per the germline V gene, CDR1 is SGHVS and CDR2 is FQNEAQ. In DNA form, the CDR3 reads TGTGCCAGCAGCTTTGGACTCTTGTACCAAGAGACCCAGTACTTC. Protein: CASSFGLLYQETQYF.

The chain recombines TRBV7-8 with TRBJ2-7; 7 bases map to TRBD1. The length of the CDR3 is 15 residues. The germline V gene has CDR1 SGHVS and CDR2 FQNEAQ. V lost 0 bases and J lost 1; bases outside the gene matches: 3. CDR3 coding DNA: TGTGCCAGCAGCTTAGCGTCAGGGGGTTCCTACGAGCAGTACTTC. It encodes CASSLASGGSYEQYF.

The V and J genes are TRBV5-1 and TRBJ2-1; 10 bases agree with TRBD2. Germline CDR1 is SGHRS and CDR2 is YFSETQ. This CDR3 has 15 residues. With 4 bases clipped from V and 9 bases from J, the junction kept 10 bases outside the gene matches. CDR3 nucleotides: TGCGCCAGCAGCGACGCTAGCGGGAGCGTTTCTGAGCAGTTCTTC. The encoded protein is CASSDASGSVSEQFF.

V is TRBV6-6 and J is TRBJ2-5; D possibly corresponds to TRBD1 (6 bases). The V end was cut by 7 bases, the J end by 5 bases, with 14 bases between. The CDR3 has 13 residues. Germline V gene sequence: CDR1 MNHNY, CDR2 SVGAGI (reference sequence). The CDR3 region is CASKTTGWETQYF. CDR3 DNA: TGTGCCAGCAAGACTACAGGGTGGGAGACCCAGTACTTC.

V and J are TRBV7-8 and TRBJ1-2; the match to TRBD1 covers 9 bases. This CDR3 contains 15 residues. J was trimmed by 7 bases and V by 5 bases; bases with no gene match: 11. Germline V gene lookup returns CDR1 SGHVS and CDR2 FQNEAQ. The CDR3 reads CASSPRTGDGGGYTF. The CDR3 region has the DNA TGTGCCAGCAGCCCGCGGACAGGGGATGGGGGTGGCTACACCTTC.

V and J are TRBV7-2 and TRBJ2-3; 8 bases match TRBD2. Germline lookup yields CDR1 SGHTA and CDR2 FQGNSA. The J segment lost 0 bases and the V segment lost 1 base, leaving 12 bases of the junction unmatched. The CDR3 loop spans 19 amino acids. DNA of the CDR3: TGTGCCAGCAGCTTAGACCCAGCGGGGGTATATTCTAGCACAGATACGCAGTATTTT. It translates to CASSLDPAGVYSSTDTQYF.